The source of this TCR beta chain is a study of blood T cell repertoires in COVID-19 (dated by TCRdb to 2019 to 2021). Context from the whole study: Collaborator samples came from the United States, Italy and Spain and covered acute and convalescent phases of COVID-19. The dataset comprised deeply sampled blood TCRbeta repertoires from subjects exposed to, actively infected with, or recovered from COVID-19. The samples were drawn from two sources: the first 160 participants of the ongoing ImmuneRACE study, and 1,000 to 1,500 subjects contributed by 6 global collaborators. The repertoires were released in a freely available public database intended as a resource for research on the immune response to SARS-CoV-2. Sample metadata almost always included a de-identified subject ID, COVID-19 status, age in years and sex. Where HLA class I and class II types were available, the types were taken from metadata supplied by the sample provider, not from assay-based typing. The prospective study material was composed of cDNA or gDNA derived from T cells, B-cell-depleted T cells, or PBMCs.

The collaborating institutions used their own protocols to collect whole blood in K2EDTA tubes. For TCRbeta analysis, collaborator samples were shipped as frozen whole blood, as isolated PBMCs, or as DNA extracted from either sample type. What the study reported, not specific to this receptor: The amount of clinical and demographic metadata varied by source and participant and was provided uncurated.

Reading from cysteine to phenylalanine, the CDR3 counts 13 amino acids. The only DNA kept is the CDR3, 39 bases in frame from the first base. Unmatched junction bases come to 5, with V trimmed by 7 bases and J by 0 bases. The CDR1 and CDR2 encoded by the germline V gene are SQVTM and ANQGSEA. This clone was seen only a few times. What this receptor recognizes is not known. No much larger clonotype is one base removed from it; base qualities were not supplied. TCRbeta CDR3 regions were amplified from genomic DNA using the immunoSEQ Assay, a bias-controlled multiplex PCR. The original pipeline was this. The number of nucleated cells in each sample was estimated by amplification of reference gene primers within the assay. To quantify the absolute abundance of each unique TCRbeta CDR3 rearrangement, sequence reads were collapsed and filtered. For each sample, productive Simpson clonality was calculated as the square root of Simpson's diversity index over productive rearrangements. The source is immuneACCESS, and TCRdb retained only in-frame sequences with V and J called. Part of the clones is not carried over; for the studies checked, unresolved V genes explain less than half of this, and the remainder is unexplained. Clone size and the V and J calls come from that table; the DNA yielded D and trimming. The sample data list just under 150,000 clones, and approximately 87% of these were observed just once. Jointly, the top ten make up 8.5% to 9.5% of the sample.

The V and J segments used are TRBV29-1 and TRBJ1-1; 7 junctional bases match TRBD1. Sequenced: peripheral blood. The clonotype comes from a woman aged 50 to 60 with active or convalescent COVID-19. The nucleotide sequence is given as TGCAGCGCCTGGGACAGATTGAACACTGAAGCTTTCTTT. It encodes CSAWDRLNTEAFF.